This T cell receptor (beta chain) stems from a study of blood T cell repertoires in COVID-19. On the study more broadly: Samples representing acute and convalescent COVID-19 were sourced from the United States, Italy and Spain. Sources were T cells, B-cell-depleted T cells, or PBMCs; the material itself was cDNA or gDNA.

Looked up from germline, CDR1 is SEHNR and CDR2 is FQNEAQ (reference sequence). With 5 bases removed from V and 2 bases from J, the gap between germline ends came to 14 bases. The CDR3 covers 15 residues. Original data processing: The authors estimated nucleated cell counts from reference gene primer amplification. Data came from immunoSEQ multiplex PCR; TCRdb stores just in-frame clones and leaves some out. That table furnishes V, J and clone size, whereas the DNA furnished D and trimming. The repertoire holds approximately 150,000 clones, with approximately 82% as singletons. Sequenced: peripheral blood. This chain uses TRBV7-9 with TRBJ2-3; D unresolved. This receptor was taken from a man between 65 and 85 years old who had recovered from COVID-19. The CDR3 spells CASSTPLAFTDTQYF. In DNA, the CDR3 is TGTGCCAGCAGCACCCCTTTAGCTTTCACAGATACGCAGTATTTT.